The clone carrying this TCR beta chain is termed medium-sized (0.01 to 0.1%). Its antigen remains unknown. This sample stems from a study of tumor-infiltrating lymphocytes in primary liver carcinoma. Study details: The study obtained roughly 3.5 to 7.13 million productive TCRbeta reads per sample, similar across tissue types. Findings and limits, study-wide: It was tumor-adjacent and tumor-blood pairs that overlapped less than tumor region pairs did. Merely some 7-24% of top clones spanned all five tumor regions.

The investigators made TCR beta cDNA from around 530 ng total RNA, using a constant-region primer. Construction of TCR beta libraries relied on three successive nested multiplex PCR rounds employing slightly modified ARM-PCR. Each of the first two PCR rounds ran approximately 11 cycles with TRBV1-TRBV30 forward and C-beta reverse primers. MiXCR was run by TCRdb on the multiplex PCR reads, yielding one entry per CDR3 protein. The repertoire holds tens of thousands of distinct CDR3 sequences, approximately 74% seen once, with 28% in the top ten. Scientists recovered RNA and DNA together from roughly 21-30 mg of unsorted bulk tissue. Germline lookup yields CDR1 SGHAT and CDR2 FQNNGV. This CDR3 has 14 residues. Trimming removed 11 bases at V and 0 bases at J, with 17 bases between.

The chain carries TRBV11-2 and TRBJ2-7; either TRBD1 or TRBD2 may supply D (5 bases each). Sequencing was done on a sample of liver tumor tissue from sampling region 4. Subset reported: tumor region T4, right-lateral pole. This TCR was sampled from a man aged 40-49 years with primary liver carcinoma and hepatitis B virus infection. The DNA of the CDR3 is TGTGCCTCTAAACCGGGGCATAGCTCCTACGAGCAGTACTTC. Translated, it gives CASKPGHSSYEQYF.